The rows below give T cell receptor beta chains drawn from one sample of a study of blood T cell repertoires in COVID-19. TCRdb keeps only in-frame clones here, not all; method: immunoSEQ multiplex PCR. The table lists 310,000 or so clones, 90% of them singletons. Source material: PBMCs or T cells enriched from blood (not recorded which). These receptors all stem from a woman younger than 30 with acute COVID-19. The CDR3 runs from the conserved cysteine through the conserved F or W. Each record gives: clone size, D gene, J gene, V gene, CDR3 protein, CDR3 DNA. A D gene is named only where the DNA matches it firmly. Rows may omit the clone size; those that give it use once, few, many or a size class.

>-|-|TRBJ2-4|TRBV28
CASSLKGNYF
TGTGCCAGCAGTTTAAAGGGGAATTACTTC
>-|-|TRBJ1-1|TRBV19
CASSMRWNTEAFF
TGTGCCAGTAGTATGCGCTGGAACACTGAAGCTTTCTTT
>-|TRBD1|TRBJ2-3|TRBV7-9
CASSPYRGERDTQYF
TGTGCCAGCAGCCCCTACAGGGGGGAACGGGATACGCAGTATTTT
>few|TRBD1|TRBJ1-6|TRBV19
CASSTGGRSPLHF
TGTGCCAGTAGTACAGGGGGCCGTTCACCCCTCCACTTT
>-|-|TRBJ2-7|TRBV7-2
CASSLKPGASYEQYF
TGTGCCAGCAGCTTGAAGCCAGGGGCTTCCTACGAGCAGTACTTC
>-|TRBD2|TRBJ2-7|TRBV6-5
CASSPRLAGAYEQYF
TGTGCCAGCAGTCCCAGACTAGCGGGAGCCTACGAGCAGTACTTC
>-|TRBD2|TRBJ2-7|TRBV11-2
CASSARRTSGLYEQYF
TGTGCCAGCAGCGCCAGACGGACTAGCGGATTATACGAGCAGTACTTC
>once|TRBD1|TRBJ2-7|TRBV29-1
CSVAGTGTYEQYF
TGCAGCGTAGCCGGGACAGGGACCTACGAGCAGTACTTC
>-|TRBD1|TRBJ1-1|TRBV7-9
CASSSQGAKNTEAFF
TGTGCCAGCAGCTCCCAGGGGGCCAAAAACACTGAAGCTTTCTTT
>-|-|TRBJ2-7|TRBV7-9
CASSLAGTYEQYF
TGTGCCAGCAGCTTAGCCGGGACCTACGAGCAGTACTTC
>-|-|TRBJ2-7|TRBV11-1
CASSSTQEVVYEQYF
TGTGCCAGCAGCTCCACACAGGAAGTAGTCTACGAGCAGTACTTC
>-|TRBD1|TRBJ1-3|TRBV2
CASIGTGGGNTIYF
TGTGCCAGCATAGGGACAGGGGGAGGAAACACCATATATTTT
>-|-|TRBJ1-5|TRBV6-6
CASRLQGLNNQPQHF
TGTGCCAGCAGGCTACAGGGTCTAAACAATCAGCCCCAGCATTTT
>-|-|TRBJ2-7|TRBV27
CASSRWDKDYEQYF
TGTGCCAGCAGCCGCTGGGACAAAGACTACGAGCAGTACTTC
>-|TRBD2|TRBJ2-1|TRBV7-8
CASSRTSGYEQFF
TGTGCCAGCAGCCGGACTAGCGGTTATGAGCAGTTCTTC
>many|-|TRBJ2-6|TRBV6-1
CASSETAGANVLTF
TGTGCCAGCAGTGAGACAGCTGGGGCCAACGTCCTGACTTTC
>-|TRBD2|TRBJ2-1|TRBV24-1
CATSDSGLAGGGLGNEQFF
TGTGCCACCAGTGATTCGGGACTAGCGGGAGGTGGGCTGGGCAATGAGCAGTTCTTC
>-|-|TRBJ2-7|TRBV5-4
CASSSDRKGYEQYF
TGTGCCAGCAGCTCCGACAGAAAGGGATACGAGCAGTACTTC
>-|-|TRBJ2-7|TRBV12-2
CASRPHRTSTYEQYF
TGTGCAAGTCGCCCGCACCGGACTAGTACCTACGAGCAGTACTTC
>-|-|TRBJ1-1|TRBV12-2
CASRLVSGTGPGEVTEAFF
TGTGCAAGTCGCTTAGTTTCGGGGACAGGGCCCGGGGAGGTCACTGAAGCTTTCTTT
>once|-|TRBJ2-1|TRBV3-1/TRBV3-2
CASSQERGAESSYNEQFF
TGTGCCAGCAGCCAAGAACGGGGGGCTGAGAGCTCCTACAATGAGCAGTTCTTC
>few|-|TRBJ1-2|TRBV3-1/TRBV3-2
CASSLRSPGGGYTF
TGTGCCAGCAGCCTGCGGTCCCCTGGCGGTGGCTACACCTTC
>-|-|TRBJ1-2|TRBV5-1
CASQGAPDYGYTF
TGCGCCAGCCAAGGGGCGCCGGACTATGGCTACACCTTC
>-|TRBD2|TRBJ2-1|TRBV4-3
CASSREARLAGANEQFF
TGCGCCAGCAGCCGGGAAGCAAGACTAGCGGGAGCCAATGAGCAGTTCTTC
>-|TRBD2|TRBJ2-1|TRBV19
CASGTSGRYNEQFF
TGTGCCAGTGGGACTAGCGGGAGGTACAATGAGCAGTTCTTC
>-|-|TRBJ1-1|TRBV7-5
CVSLYSGAFF
TGTGTCAGCCTCTATTCCGGGGCTTTCTTT
>-|-|TRBJ2-1|TRBV19
CASSIWGLVNEQFF
TGTGCCAGTAGTATATGGGGCTTGGTTAATGAGCAGTTCTTC
>-|-|TRBJ1-1|TRBV3-1/TRBV3-2
CASSPRTEMNTEAFF
TGTGCCAGCAGCCCAAGGACAGAGATGAACACTGAAGCTTTCTTT
>-|TRBD2|TRBJ2-1|TRBV5-4
CASTLAGLQNEQFF
TGTGCCAGTACGCTAGCGGGATTACAAAATGAGCAGTTCTTC
>-|TRBD2|TRBJ2-1|TRBV27
CASSLLAGVSYNEQFF
TGTGCCAGCAGTTTACTAGCGGGAGTTTCCTACAATGAGCAGTTCTTC
>once|TRBD1|TRBJ1-1|TRBV29-1
CSVGGWAGGLMDTEAFF
TGCAGCGTAGGAGGGTGGGCAGGGGGCTTAATGGACACTGAAGCTTTCTTT
>-|TRBD1|TRBJ2-5|TRBV3-1/TRBV3-2
CASRRQGGETQYF
TGTGCCAGCAGGCGACAGGGGGGAGAGACCCAGTACTTC
>few|TRBD1|TRBJ1-3|TRBV4-3
CASSQDGTGYGNTIYF
TGCGCCAGCAGCCAAGATGGGACAGGGTACGGAAACACCATATATTTT
>-|TRBD1|TRBJ2-1|TRBV11-2
CASSPNIRDRLYNEQFF
TGTGCCAGCAGCCCCAACATTAGGGACAGGCTCTACAATGAGCAGTTCTTC
>-|-|TRBJ2-7|TRBV9
CASSPTGTPPYEQYF
TGTGCCAGCAGCCCCACCGGGACTCCACCCTACGAGCAGTACTTC
>-|TRBD1|TRBJ1-4|TRBV19
CASSEGQLTTNEKLFF
TGTGCCAGTAGTGAGGGACAGCTGACAACTAATGAAAAACTGTTTTTT
>-|-|TRBJ2-7|TRBV21-1
CASSKWTFSGSARDYEQYF
TGTGCCAGCAGCAAGTGGACTTTTAGCGGGAGCGCTCGCGACTACGAGCAGTACTTC
>-|-|TRBJ1-2|TRBV4-1
CASSRELRGGTNYGYTF
TGCGCCAGCAGCCGAGAGCTGAGGGGGGGGACTAACTATGGCTACACCTTC
>few|TRBD1|TRBJ2-7|TRBV12-5
CASGSTGDYEQYF
TGTGCTAGTGGTTCGACAGGGGACTACGAGCAGTACTTC
>once|TRBD1|TRBJ1-1|TRBV28
CASSLGQGALYTEAFF
TGTGCCAGCAGTTTGGGACAGGGGGCTTTGTACACTGAAGCTTTCTTT
>-|-|TRBJ1-1|TRBV19
CASSGRAPPHRAFF
TGTGCCAGTAGTGGCAGGGCCCCACCCCACCGAGCTTTCTTT
>-|TRBD1|TRBJ1-2|TRBV19
CASSIGDRDYYGYTF
TGTGCCAGTAGTATAGGCGACAGGGACTACTATGGCTACACCTTC
>-|-|TRBJ2-4|TRBV4-2
CASSQGGAGLWENIQYF
TGTGCCAGCAGCCAAGGGGGAGCGGGTCTCTGGGAAAACATTCAGTACTTC
>-|TRBD1|TRBJ2-1|TRBV28
CASSQGQGAFNEQFF
TGTGCCAGCAGTCAGGGACAGGGGGCCTTCAATGAGCAGTTCTTC
>-|TRBD2|TRBJ2-3|TRBV3-1/TRBV3-2
CASRQTSATDTQYF
TGTGCCAGCAGACAAACTAGCGCCACAGATACGCAGTATTTT
>-|TRBD1|TRBJ1-2|TRBV5-8
CASSWGQGNYGYTF
TGTGCCAGCAGCTGGGGACAGGGAAACTATGGCTACACCTTC
>-|-|TRBJ2-7|TRBV4-2
CASSQDPNYEQYF
TGTGCCAGCAGCCAAGATCCTAACTACGAGCAGTACTTC
>-|TRBD2|TRBJ2-7|TRBV7-9
CASSSRTSTYEQYF
TGTGCCAGCAGCTCAAGGACTAGCACCTACGAGCAGTACTTC
>-|TRBD1|TRBJ1-2|TRBV10-3
CAISEPDRANYGYTF
TGTGCCATCAGTGAGCCGGACAGGGCAAACTATGGCTACACCTTC
>-|-|TRBJ2-7|TRBV6-1
CASSEIGMGLSYEQYF
TGTGCCAGCAGTGAGATAGGCATGGGACTCTCCTACGAGCAGTACTTC
>-|-|TRBJ1-2|TRBV7-8
CASSLDNAYNYGYTF
TGTGCCAGCAGCTTAGATAACGCGTACAACTATGGCTACACCTTC
>-|-|TRBJ1-3|TRBV15
CATSRDERNTIYF
TGTGCCACCAGCAGAGATGAGAGAAACACCATATATTTT
>-|-|TRBJ2-2|TRBV5-1
CASSGLAIATGELFF
TGCGCCAGCAGTGGGCTAGCGATAGCCACCGGGGAGCTGTTTTTT
>-|-|TRBJ2-2|TRBV7-6
CASRESGELFF
TGTGCCTCCAGGGAATCCGGGGAGCTGTTTTTT
>-|TRBD1|TRBJ1-3|TRBV7-9
CASSPGQPSSGNTIYF
TGTGCCAGCAGCCCGGGACAGCCGTCCTCTGGAAACACCATATATTTT
>-|-|TRBJ2-1|TRBV18
CASSPPEGGSYNEQFF
TGTGCCAGCTCACCACCTGAAGGGGGCTCCTACAATGAGCAGTTCTTC
>-|-|TRBJ1-3|TRBV30
CAWSEGLSSGNTIYF
TGTGCCTGGAGCGAAGGACTGAGCTCTGGAAACACCATATATTTT